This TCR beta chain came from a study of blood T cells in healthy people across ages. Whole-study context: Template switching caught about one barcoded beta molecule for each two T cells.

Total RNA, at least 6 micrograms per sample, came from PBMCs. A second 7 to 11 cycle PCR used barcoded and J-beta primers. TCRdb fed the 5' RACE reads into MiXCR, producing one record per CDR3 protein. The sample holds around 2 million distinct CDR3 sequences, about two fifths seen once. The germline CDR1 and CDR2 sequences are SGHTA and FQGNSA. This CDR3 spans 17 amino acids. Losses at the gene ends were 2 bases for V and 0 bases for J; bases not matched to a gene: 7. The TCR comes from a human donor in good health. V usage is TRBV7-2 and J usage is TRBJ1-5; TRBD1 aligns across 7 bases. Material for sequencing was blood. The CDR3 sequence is CASSLNGRGLSNQPQHF. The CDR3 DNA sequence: TGTGCCAGCAGCTTAAATGGGAGGGGGCTTAGCAATCAGCCCCAGCATTTT.